The rows below give T cell receptor beta chains drawn from one sample of a study of STAT5B mutations in CD4+ large granular lymphocyte leukemia. Profiled with immunoSEQ multiplex PCR; TCRdb holds only in-frame clones, not every one. The table includes under 35,000 clones, about 70% detected once. Sequencing input: CD4+ T cells from blood buffy coats. These receptors originate from a human donor in good health. Both conserved end residues are part of each CDR3. D genes are given only for firm matches. Expanded clones get a size class; other rows say once, few or many, or leave the size out.

CDR3 length	J gene	clone size	V gene	D gene	CDR3 DNA	CDR3 protein
16	TRBJ2-2	-	TRBV4-2	TRBD2	TGTGCCAGCAGCCAAGGACTAGCGGGAACCTCAGGGGAGCTGTTTTTT	CASSQGLAGTSGELFF
17	TRBJ1-5	-	TRBV10-1	-	TGCGCCAGCAACTTACAACAGGGCCAAACTCTCAATCAGCCCCAGCATTTT	CASNLQQGQTLNQPQHF
17	TRBJ2-1	-	TRBV7-9	TRBD1	TGTGCCAGCAGCCATGTAGGGGGCTTAGCCCGTATCGATGAGCAGTTCTTC	CASSHVGGLARIDEQFF
13	TRBJ2-7	-	TRBV5-1	-	TGCGCCAGCAGCTTGGACAGAGCCTACGAGCAGTACTTC	CASSLDRAYEQYF
18	TRBJ2-1	once	TRBV25-1	TRBD2	TGTGCCAGCAGTGATCCCCGACGCCGACTAGCGGGATACAATGAGCAGTTCTTC	CASSDPRRRLAGYNEQFF
16	TRBJ2-1	-	TRBV7-9	-	TGTGCCAGCAGCTTATCCGGGGGCTCTTACCCCCGGGGAAAGCTCTTC	CASSLSGGSYPRGKLF
14	TRBJ2-2	-	TRBV2	-	TGTGCCAGCAGTTCGAGAGGGGAAACCGGGGAGCTGTTTTTT	CASSSRGETGELFF
15	TRBJ2-1	-	TRBV5-1	-	TGCGCCAGCAGCTTGGTAGGGGTGTCCTACAATGAGCAGTTCTTC	CASSLVGVSYNEQFF
14	TRBJ1-1	-	TRBV6-6	TRBD1	TGTGCCAGCGCCCCCGGGACAGGGAACACTGAAGCTTTCTTT	CASAPGTGNTEAFF
13	TRBJ1-6	-	TRBV7-6	-	TGTGCCAGCAGCATGGCTAGTGCTTCACCCCTCCACTTT	CASSMASASPLHF
16	TRBJ1-1	-	TRBV19	-	TGTGCCAGTAGTAAACCCCCGGACCTTTATAACACTGAAGCTTTCTTT	CASSKPPDLYNTEAFF
14	TRBJ1-1	few	TRBV7-9	TRBD1	TGTGCCAGCAGCCTGGGACAGGCGAACACTGAAGCTTTCTTT	CASSLGQANTEAFF
15	TRBJ2-2	-	TRBV4-2	-	TGTGCCAGCAGCCAACCTCCGACGACTACCGGGGAGCTGTTTTTT	CASSQPPTTTGELFF
15	TRBJ1-6	-	TRBV7-2	-	TGTGCCAGCAGCTTATACGGGCAGGCAGATTCACCCCTCCACTTT	CASSLYGQADSPLHF
14	TRBJ1-1	-	TRBV6-1	TRBD1	TGTGCCAGCAGTAAGGGACAGGGAGGGACTGAAGCTTTCTTT	CASSKGQGGTEAFF
14	TRBJ2-5	-	TRBV28	-	TGTGCCAGCAGTAGCATCACGAGGGGAGAGACCCAGTACTTC	CASSSITRGETQYF